This TCR beta chain stems from a study of beta chain features in type 1 diabetes. Every isolated RNA sample was fully reverse transcribed, so sequencing captured expressed TCRB transcripts. Assay: immunoSEQ multiplex PCR; the TCRdb copy retains only in-frame clones and omits some. Here the sample spans 600,000 or so clones, about 14% being singletons. The germline CDR1 and CDR2 sequences are SGHKS and YYEKEE (reference sequence). The germline V and J ends were trimmed by 1 base and 6 bases, with 8 bases remaining between them. The CDR3 has 12 amino acids. This clone was found a few times. Its specificity is unknown. Study observations and caveats: TCRB CDR3s were moderately but significantly shorter in Type 1 diabetes patients in all four CD4+ subsets.

Sample: naive CD4+ T cells from blood. The source of this sequence is a young man with type 1 diabetes. This chain links TRBV5-5 with TRBJ2-7, with D unresolved. The CDR3 loop is CASSLFSTEQYF. CDR3 sequence (DNA): TGTGCCAGCAGCTTGTTTTCAACCGAGCAGTACTTC.